This TCR beta chain originates from a study of brain metastases from non-small cell lung cancer (dated by TCRdb to about 2019). Study-wide context: The immune microenvironment of paired resected primary tumors and brain metastases from non-small-cell lung cancer patients was profiled. Here is what the overall study found, with its caveats: Compared with the matched primary tumors, T-cell clones appeared to be expanded in around 64% of brain metastases. TCR repertoires were found to be largely shared between paired brain metastases and primary tumors, although sparse T-cell densities were observed in the brain metastases. T-cell infiltration was lower in brain metastases than in primary tumors (P < 0.001).

Taken from the germline V gene, the CDR1 and CDR2 loops are SGDLS and YYNGEE. V lost 0 bases and J lost 9 bases, and the count of bases not matched to a germline gene is 13. The CDR3 contains 17 residues, cysteine and phenylalanine counted. Only the CDR3 region is kept as DNA, spanning 51 bases read in frame from base 1. Library preparation employed the immunoSEQ multiplex PCR assay. Sequencing of the T-cell receptor beta chain repertoire was carried out together with a 770-gene immune expression panel. Imported from immuneACCESS, the table was reduced by TCRdb to in-frame sequences with V and J called. These copies leave out some clones; in studies compared against another copy, an unresolved V gene accounts for under half, and the cause of the remainder is not known. The sample table lists approximately 4,500 clones, approximately 80% of them with a count of one. Of the sample, about 8.2% is held by the ten largest clones.

About this clone: The antigen this receptor binds is unknown. The record has no base qualities; no much larger clone is one base away.

The cohort was made up of about 40 patients with surgically resected non-small-cell lung cancer, each of whom had both a primary tumor specimen and a brain metastasis specimen. Archival formalin-fixed, paraffin-embedded tissues were used as the tumor specimens. The V gene is TRBV9 and the J gene is TRBJ2-1; 9 central bases correspond to TRBD1. The TCR sequence derives from a donor older than 35 with non-small cell lung cancer. Sequenced: primary lung tumor tissue. What the cell subset or site label conveys for this sample: primary lung tumor paired with brain metastasis. The DNA reads as follows: TGTGCCAGCAGCGTAGAGCGCGGGACAGGGACGTTGGTTGAGCAGTTCTTC. It encodes CASSVERGTGTLVEQFF.